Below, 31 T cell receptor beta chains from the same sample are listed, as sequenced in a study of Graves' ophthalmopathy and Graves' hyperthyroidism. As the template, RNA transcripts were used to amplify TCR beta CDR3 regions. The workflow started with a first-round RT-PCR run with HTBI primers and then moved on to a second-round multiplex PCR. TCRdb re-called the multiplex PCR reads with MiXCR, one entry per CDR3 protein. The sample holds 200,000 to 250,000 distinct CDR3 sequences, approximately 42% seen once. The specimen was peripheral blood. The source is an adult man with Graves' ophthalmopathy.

CDR3 bases: TGCGCCAGCAGCTACCGGGACGACGGGGCCGGCTACACCTTC. This sequence encodes CASSYRDDGAGYTF. This chain links TRBV5-1 with TRBJ1-2, with D possibly being TRBD1 (5 bases). V was cut by 3 bases and J by 8 bases, with 17 bases left in between. The V gene's germline CDR1 is SGHRS and CDR2 YFSETQ. This CDR3 is 14 amino acids long.

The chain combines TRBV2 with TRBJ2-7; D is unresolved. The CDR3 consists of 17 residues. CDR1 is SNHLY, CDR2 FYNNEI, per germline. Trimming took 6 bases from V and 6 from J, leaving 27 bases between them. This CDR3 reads CASRAGLTAEDRSEQYF. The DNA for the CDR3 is TGTGCCAGCAGGGCCGGCTTAACGGCTGAGGATCGCTCCGAGCAGTACTTC.

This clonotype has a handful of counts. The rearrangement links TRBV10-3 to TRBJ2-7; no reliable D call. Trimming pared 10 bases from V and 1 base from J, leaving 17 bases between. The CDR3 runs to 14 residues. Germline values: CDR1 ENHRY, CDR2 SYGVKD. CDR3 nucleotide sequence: TGTGCCAGCAGCATGGACGGACCATCCTACGAGCAGTACTTC. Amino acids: CASSMDGPSYEQYF.

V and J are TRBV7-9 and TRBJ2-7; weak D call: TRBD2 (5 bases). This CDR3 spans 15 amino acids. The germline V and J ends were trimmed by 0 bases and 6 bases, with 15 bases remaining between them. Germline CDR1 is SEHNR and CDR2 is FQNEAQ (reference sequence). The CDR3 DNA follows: TGTGCCAGCAGCTTAGCGTCCGGACTCCTGGGCGAGCAGTACTTC. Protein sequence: CASSLASGLLGEQYF.

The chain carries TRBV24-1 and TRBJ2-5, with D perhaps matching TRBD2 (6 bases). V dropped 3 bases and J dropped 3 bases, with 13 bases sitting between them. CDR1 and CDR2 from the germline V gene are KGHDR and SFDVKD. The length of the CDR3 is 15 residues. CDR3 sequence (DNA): TGTGCCACCAGTGATCAAGGAACGGGGGAAGAGACCCAGTACTTC. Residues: CATSDQGTGEETQYF.

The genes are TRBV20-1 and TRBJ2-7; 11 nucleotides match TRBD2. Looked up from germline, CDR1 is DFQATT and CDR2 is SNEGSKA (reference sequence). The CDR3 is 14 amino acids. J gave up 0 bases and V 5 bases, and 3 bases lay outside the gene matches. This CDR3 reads CSALTSGNSYEQYF. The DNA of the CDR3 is TGCAGTGCTTTGACTAGCGGGAACTCCTACGAGCAGTACTTC.

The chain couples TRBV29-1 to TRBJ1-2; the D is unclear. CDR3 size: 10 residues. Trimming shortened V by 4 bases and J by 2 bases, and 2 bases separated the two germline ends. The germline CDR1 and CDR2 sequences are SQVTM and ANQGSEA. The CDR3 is CSVGNYGYTF. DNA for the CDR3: TGCAGCGTTGGAAACTATGGCTACACCTTC. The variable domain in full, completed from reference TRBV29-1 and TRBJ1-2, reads SAVISQKPSRDICQRGTSLTIQCQVDSQVTMMFWYRQQPGQSLTLIATANQGSEATYESGFVIDKFPISRPNLTFSTLTVSNMSPEDSSIYLCSVGNYGYTFGSGTRLTVV.

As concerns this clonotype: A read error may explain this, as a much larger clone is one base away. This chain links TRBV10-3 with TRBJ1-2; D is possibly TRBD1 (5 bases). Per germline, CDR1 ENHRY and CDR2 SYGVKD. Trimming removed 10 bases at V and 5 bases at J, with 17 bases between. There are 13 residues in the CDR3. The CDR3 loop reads CANLDTGGYGYTF. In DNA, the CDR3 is TGTGCCAACTTGGACACCGGTGGGTATGGCTACACCTTC.

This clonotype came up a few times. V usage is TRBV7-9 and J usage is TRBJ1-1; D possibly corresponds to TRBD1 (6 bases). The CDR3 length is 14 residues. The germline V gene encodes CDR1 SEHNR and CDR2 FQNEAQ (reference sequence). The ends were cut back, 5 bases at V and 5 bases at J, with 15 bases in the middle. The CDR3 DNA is TGTGCCAGCAGCGCGGACAGTTGGCGGACTGAAGCTTTCTTT. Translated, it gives CASSADSWRTEAFF.

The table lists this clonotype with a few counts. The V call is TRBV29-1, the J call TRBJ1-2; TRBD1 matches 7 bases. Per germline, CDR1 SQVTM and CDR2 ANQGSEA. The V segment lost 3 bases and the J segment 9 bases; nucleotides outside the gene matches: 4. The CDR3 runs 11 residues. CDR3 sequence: CSVEYRGSYTF. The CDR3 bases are TGCAGCGTTGAGTACAGGGGAAGCTACACCTTC.

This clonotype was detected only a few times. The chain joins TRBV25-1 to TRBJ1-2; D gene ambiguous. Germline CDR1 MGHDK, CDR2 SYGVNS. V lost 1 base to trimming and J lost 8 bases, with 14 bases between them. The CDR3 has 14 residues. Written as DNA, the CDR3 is TGTGCCAGCAGTGAATTTAACGTAAACAAGGGCTACACCTTC. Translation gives CASSEFNVNKGYTF.

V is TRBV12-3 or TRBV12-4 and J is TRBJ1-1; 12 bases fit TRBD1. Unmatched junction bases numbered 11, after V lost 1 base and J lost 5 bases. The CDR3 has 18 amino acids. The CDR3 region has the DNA TGTGCCAGCAGTTTAGATCGATGGGGACAGGGGGCAAAAACTGAAGCTTTCTTT. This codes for CASSLDRWGQGAKTEAFF.

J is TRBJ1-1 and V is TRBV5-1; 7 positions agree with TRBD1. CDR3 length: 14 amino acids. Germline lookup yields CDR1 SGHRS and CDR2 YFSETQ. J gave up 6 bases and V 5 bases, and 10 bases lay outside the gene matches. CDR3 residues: CASRGWEGGPEAFF. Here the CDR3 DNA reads TGCGCCAGCAGGGGTTGGGAAGGGGGCCCTGAAGCTTTCTTT.

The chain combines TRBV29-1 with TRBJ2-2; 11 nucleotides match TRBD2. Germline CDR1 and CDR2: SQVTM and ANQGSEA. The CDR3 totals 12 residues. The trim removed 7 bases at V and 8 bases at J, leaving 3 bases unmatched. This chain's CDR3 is CSAGTSGGELFF. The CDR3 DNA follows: TGCAGCGCTGGGACTAGCGGTGGGGAGCTGTTTTTT.

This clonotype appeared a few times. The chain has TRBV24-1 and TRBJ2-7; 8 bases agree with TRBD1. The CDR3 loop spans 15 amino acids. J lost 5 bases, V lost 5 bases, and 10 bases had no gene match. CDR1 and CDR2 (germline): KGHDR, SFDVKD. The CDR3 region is CATSAPGTGGNEQYF. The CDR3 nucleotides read TGTGCCACCAGTGCCCCAGGAACAGGGGGGAACGAGCAGTACTTC.

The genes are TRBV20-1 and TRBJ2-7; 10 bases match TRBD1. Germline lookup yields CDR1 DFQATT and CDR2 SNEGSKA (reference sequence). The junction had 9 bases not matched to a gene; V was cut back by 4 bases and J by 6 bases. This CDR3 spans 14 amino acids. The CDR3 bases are TGCAGTGCTATATCCGGGACAGGGGTCGGCGAGCAGTACTTC. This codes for CSAISGTGVGEQYF.

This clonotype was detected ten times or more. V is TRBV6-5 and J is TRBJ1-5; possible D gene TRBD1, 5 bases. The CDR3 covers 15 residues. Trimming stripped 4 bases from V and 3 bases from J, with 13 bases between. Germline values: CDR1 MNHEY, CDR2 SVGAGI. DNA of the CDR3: TGTGCCAGCAGTTTGACGGGACGTATCAATCAGCCCCAGCATTTT. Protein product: CASSLTGRINQPQHF.

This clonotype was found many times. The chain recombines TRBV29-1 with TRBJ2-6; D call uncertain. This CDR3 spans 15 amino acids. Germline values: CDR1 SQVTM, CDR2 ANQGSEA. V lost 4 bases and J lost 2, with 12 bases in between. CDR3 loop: CSVGWLGTGANVLTF. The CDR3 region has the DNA TGCAGCGTTGGATGGCTGGGAACTGGGGCCAACGTCCTGACTTTC.

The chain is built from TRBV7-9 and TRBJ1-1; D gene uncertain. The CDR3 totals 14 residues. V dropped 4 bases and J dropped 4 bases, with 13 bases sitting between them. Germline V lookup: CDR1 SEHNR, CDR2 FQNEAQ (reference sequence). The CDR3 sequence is CASSSLQGITEAFF. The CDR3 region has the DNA TGTGCCAGCAGCTCCCTACAAGGGATCACTGAAGCTTTCTTT.

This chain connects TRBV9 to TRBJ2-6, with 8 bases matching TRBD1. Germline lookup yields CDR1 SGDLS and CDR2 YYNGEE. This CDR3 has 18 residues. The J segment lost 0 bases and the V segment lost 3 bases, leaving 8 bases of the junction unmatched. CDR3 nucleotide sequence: TGTGCCAGCAGCGCCGGACAGGGAGTTCACTCTGGGGCCAACGTCCTGACTTTC. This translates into CASSAGQGVHSGANVLTF.

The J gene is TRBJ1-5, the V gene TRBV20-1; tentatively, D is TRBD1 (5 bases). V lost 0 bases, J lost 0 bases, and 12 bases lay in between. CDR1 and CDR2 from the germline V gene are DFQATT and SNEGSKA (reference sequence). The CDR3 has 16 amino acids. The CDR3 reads CSAREGQGNSNQPQHF. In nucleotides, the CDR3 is TGCAGTGCTAGAGAAGGCCAGGGAAATAGCAATCAGCCCCAGCATTTT.

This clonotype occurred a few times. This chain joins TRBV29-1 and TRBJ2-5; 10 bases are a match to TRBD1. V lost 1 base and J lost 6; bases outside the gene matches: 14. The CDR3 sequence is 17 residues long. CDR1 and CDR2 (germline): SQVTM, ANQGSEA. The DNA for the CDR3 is TGCAGCGTTGAAGGTCCCCTCCGGGACAGGGGTATTAAGACCCAGTACTTC. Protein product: CSVEGPLRDRGIKTQYF. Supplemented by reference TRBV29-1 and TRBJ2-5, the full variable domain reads SAVISQKPSRDICQRGTSLTIQCQVDSQVTMMFWYRQQPGQSLTLIATANQGSEATYESGFVIDKFPISRPNLTFSTLTVSNMSPEDSSIYLCSVEGPLRDRGIKTQYFGPGTRLLVL.

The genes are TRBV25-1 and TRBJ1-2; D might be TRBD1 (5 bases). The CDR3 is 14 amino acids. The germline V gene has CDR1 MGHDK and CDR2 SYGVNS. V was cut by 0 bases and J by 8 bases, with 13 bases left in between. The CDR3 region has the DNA TGTGCCAGCAGTGAATATCCCAGGGTAGACGGCTACACCTTC. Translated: CASSEYPRVDGYTF.

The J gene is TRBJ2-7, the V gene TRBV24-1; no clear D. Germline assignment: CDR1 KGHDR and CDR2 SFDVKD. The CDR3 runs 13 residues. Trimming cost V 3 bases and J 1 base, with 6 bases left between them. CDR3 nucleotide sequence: TGTGCCACCAGTGATCAAGGGTCCTACGAGCAGTACTTC. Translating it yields CATSDQGSYEQYF.

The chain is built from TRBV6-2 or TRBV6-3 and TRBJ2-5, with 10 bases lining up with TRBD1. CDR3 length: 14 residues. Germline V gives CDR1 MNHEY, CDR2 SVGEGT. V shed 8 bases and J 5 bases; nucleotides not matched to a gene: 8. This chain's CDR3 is CASFETGGNETQYF. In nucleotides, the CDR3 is TGTGCCAGCTTCGAGACAGGGGGCAACGAGACCCAGTACTTC.

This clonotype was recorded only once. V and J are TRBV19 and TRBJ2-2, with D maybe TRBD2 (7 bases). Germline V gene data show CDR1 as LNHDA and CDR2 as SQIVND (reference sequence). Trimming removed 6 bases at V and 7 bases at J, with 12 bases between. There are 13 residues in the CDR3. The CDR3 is CASSWGGIGELFF. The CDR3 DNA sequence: TGTGCCAGTAGCTGGGGGGGCATCGGGGAGCTGTTTTTT. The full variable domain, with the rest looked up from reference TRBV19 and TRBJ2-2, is DGGITQSPKYLFRKEGQNVTLSCEQNLNHDAMYWYRQDPGQGLRLIYYSQIVNDFQKGDIAEGYSVSREKKESFPLTVTSAQKNPTAFYLCASSWGGIGELFFGEGSRLTVL.

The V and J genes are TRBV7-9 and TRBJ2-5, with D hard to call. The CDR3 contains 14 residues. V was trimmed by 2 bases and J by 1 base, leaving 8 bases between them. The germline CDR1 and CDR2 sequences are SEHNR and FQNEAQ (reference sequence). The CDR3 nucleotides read TGTGCCAGCAGCTTAAAGGCAGGCCAAGAGACCCAGTACTTC. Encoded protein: CASSLKAGQETQYF. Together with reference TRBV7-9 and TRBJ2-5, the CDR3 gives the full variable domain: DTGVSQNPRHKITKRGQNVTFRCDPISEHNRLYWYRQTLGQGPEFLTYFQNEAQLEKSRLLSDRFSAERPKGSFSTLEIQRTEQGDSAMYLCASSLKAGQETQYFGPGTRLLVL.

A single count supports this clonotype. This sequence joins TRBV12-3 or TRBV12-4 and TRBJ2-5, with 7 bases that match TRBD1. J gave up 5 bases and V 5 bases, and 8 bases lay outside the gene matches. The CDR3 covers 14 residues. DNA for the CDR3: TGTGCCAGCAGTACCCAAGGGGGCCGGGAGACCCAGTACTTC. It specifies CASSTQGGRETQYF.

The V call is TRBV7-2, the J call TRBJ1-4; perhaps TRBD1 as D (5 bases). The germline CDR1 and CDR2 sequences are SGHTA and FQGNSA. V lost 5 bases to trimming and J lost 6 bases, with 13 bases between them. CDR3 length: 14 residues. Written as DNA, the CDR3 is TGTGCCAGCAGCCCCGGGACGTTTTATGAAAAACTGTTTTTT. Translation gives CASSPGTFYEKLFF.

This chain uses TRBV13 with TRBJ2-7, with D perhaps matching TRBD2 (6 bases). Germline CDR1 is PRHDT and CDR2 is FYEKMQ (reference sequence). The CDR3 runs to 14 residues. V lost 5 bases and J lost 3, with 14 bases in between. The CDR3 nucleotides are TGTGCCAGCAGCCACCAGGGACTCGGCTACGAGCAGTACTTC. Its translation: CASSHQGLGYEQYF. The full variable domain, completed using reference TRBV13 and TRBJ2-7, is AAGVIQSPRHLIKEKRETATLKCYPIPRHDTVYWYQQGPGQDPQFLISFYEKMQSDKGSIPDRFSAQQFSDYHSELNMSSLELGDSALYFCASSHQGLGYEQYFGPGTRLTVT.

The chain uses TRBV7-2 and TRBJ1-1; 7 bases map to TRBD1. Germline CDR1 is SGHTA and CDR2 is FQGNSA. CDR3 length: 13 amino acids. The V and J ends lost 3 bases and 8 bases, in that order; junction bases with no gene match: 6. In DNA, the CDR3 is TGTGCCAGCAGCTTCCTCCGGACAGGAGAAGCTTTCTTT. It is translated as CASSFLRTGEAFF.